This TCR beta chain is drawn from a study of PD-1 blockade in classical Hodgkin lymphoma. Study-wide background: Patients were infused with nivolumab 3 mg/kg every 2 weeks. Whole-study results and caveats: Causes of the repertoire differences remain undefined, possibly disease activity or prior therapy. At baseline, newly diagnosed patients reportedly showed less TCR diversity than healthy donors. It was among complete responders that baseline diversity resembled that of newly diagnosed patients.

The CDR3 length is 14 residues. The V end lost 6 bases, the J end lost 5 bases, and 14 bases lay between the germline ends. Germline V gene sequence: CDR1 MNHEY, CDR2 SVGAGI. Each patient experienced a relapse that followed autologous stem cell transplantation, and brentuximab vedotin exposure varied. Repertoires were generated with immunoSEQ multiplex PCR, while TCRdb's copy carries only in-frame clones and drops some. The sample includes about 150,000 clones, about 78% of them seen just once. Turning to this clone: The antigen remains unidentified.

The chain links TRBV6-5 to TRBJ1-5, with D maybe TRBD1 (6 bases). The sequence was collected from a human donor with classical Hodgkin lymphoma. The sample consisted of peripheral blood mononuclear cells (PBMCs), taken before the second cycle of nivolumab. The CDR3 nucleotides are TGTGCCAGCAGCCCCCGACAGGCGCATCAGCCCCAGCATTTT. Translation: CASSPRQAHQPQHF.